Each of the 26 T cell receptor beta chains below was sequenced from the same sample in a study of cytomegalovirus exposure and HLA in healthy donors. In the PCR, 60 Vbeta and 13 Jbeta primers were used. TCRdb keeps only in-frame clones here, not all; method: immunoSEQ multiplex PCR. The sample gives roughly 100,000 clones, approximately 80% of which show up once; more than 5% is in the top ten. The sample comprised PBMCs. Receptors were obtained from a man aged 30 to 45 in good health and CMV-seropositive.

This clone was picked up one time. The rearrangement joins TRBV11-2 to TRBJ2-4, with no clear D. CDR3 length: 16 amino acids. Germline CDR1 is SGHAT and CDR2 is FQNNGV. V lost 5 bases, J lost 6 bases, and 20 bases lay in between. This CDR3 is CASSLLHLVERNIQYF. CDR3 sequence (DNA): TGTGCCAGCAGCCTCCTCCATCTGGTGGAGAGAAACATTCAGTACTTC.

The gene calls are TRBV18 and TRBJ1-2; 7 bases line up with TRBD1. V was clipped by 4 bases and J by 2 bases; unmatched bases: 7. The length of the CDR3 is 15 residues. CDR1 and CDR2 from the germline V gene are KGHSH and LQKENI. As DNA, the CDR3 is TGTGCCAGCTCACAACGCGCAGGGGGAAACTATGGCTACACCTTC. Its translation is CASSQRAGGNYGYTF.

This CDR3 is CASSLAGTAYEQYF. As DNA, the CDR3 is TGTGCCAGCAGCTTGGCCGGGACTGCTTACGAGCAGTACTTC. The gene calls are TRBV7-2 and TRBJ2-7, with D perhaps matching TRBD2 (6 bases). The V and J ends lost 3 bases and 4 bases respectively, with 13 bases between them. This CDR3 is 14 amino acids long. The germline V gene has CDR1 SGHTA and CDR2 FQGNSA. Full variable domain (remainder filled in from reference TRBV7-2 and TRBJ2-7): GAGVSQSPSNKVTEKGKDVELRCDPISGHTALYWYRQSLGQGLEFLIYFQGNSAPDKSGLPSDRFSAERTGGSVSTLTIQRTQQEDSAVYLCASSLAGTAYEQYFGPGTRLTVT.

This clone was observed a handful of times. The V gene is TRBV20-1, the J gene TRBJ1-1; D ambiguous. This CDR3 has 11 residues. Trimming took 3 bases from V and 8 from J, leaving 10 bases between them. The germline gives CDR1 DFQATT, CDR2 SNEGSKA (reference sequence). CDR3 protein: CSASLPREAFF. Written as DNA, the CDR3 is TGCAGTGCTAGCCTCCCCAGAGAAGCTTTCTTT.

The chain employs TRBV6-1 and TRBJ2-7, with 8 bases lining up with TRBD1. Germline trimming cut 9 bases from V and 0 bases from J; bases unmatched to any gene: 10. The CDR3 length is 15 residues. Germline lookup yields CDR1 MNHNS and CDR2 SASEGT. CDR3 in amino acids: CASASRQGSSYEQYF. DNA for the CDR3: TGTGCCAGTGCCAGTAGACAGGGGAGCTCCTACGAGCAGTACTTC.

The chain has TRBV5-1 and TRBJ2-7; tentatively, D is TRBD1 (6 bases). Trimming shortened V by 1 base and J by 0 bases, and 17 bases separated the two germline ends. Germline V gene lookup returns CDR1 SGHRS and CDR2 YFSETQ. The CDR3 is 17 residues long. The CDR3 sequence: CASSLPSGTPYSYEQYF. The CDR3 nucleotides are TGCGCCAGCAGCTTGCCTTCGGGGACACCCTACTCCTACGAGCAGTACTTC.

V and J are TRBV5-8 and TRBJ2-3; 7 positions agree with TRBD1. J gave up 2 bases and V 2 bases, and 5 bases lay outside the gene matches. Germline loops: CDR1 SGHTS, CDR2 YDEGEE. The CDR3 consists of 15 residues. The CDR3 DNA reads TGTGCCAGCAGCTTAACAGGGGTGGTCACAGATACGCAGTATTTT. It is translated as CASSLTGVVTDTQYF.

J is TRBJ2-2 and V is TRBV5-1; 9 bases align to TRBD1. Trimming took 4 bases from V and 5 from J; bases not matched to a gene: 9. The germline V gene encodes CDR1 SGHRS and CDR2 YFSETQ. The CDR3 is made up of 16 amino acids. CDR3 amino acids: CASSPVRTGVTGELFF. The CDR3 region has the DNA TGCGCCAGCAGCCCGGTACGGACAGGGGTTACCGGGGAGCTGTTTTTT.

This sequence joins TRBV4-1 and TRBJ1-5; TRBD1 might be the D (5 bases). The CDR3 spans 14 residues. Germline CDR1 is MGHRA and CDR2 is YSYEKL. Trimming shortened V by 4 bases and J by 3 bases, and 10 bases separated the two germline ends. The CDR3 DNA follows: TGCGCCAGCAGCCTTCGACAGAACAATCAGCCCCAGCATTTT. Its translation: CASSLRQNNQPQHF.

Here the CDR3 DNA reads TGTGCCAGCAGCTTAGGAGGCGAGAACACTGAAGCTTTCTTT. Protein sequence: CASSLGGENTEAFF. This chain links TRBV7-8 with TRBJ1-1; D is uncertain. The CDR3 is made up of 14 amino acids. CDR1 is SGHVS and CDR2 is FQNEAQ in the germline V gene. V lost 1 base, J lost 1 base, and 7 bases lay in between.

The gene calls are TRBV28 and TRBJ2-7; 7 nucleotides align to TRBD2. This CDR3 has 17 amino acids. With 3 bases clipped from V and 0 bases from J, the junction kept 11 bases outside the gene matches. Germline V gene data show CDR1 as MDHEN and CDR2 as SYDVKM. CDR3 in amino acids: CASSFSSVRDYSYEQYF. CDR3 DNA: TGTGCCAGCAGTTTCTCGTCAGTCCGGGACTACTCCTACGAGCAGTACTTC.

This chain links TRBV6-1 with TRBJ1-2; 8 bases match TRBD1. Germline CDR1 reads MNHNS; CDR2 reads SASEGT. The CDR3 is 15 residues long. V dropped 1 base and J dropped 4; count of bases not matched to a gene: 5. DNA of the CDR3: TGTGCCAGCAGTGAAGGGGACAGGTGGGTCTATGGCTACACCTTC. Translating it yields CASSEGDRWVYGYTF.

The chain's CDR3 is CASSRTSGNTIYF. The CDR3, as DNA: TGTGCCAGCAGTCGTACATCTGGAAACACCATATATTTT. The J gene is TRBJ1-3, the V gene TRBV2; no definite D call. This CDR3 spans 13 amino acids. Per the germline V gene, CDR1 is SNHLY and CDR2 is FYNNEI. V was clipped by 5 bases and J by 1 base, with 6 bases between them.

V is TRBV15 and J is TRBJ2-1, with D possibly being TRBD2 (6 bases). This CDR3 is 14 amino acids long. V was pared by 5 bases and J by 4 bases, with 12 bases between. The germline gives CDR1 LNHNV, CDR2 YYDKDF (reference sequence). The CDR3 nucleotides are TGTGCCACCAGCTCTCGGAGGGATTACAATGAGCAGTTCTTC. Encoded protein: CATSSRRDYNEQFF.

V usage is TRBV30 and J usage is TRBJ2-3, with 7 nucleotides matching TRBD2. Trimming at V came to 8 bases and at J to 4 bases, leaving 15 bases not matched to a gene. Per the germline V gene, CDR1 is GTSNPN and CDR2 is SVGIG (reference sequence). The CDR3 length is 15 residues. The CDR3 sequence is CAAGDNGGIADTQYF. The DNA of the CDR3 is TGTGCCGCGGGGGATAATGGGGGGATTGCAGATACGCAGTATTTT. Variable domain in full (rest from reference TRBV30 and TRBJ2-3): SQTIHQWPATLVQPVGSPLSLECTVEGTSNPNLYWYRQAAGRGLQLLFYSVGIGQISSEVPQNLSASRPQDRQFILSSKKLLLSDSGFYLCAAGDNGGIADTQYFGPGTRLTVL.

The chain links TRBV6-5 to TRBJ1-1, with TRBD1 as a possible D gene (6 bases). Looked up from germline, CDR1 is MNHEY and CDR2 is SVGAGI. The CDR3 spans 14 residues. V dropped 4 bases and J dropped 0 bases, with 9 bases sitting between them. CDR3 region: CASSLTGMNTEAFF. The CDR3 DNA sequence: TGTGCCAGCAGTTTGACAGGCATGAACACTGAAGCTTTCTTT.

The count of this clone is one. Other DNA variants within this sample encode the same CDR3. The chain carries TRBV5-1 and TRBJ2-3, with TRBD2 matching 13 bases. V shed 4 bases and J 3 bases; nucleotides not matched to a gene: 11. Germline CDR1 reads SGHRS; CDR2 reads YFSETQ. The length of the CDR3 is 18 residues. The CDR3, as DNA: TGCGCCAGCAGCCGGGGGTCGACTAGCGGGGGGTCAACAGATACGCAGTATTTT. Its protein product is CASSRGSTSGGSTDTQYF.

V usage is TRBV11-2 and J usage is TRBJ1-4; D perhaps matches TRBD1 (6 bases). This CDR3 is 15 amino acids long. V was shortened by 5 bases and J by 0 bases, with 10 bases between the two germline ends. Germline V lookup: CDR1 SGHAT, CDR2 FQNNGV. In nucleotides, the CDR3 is TGTGCCAGCAGCCGACAGGAGGCAACTAATGAAAAACTGTTTTTT. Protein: CASSRQEATNEKLFF.

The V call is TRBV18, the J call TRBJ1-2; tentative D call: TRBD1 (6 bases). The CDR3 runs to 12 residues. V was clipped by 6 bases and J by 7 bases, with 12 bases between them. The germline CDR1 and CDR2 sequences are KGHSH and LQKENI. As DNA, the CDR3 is TGTGCCAGCTCGACAGGCATGGCTGGCTACACCTTC. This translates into CASSTGMAGYTF.

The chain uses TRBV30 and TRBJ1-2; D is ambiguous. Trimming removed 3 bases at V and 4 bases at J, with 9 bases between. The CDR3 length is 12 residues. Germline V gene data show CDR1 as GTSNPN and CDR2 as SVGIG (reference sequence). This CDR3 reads CAWSVGGYGYTF. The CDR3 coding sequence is TGTGCCTGGAGCGTGGGAGGCTATGGCTACACCTTC.

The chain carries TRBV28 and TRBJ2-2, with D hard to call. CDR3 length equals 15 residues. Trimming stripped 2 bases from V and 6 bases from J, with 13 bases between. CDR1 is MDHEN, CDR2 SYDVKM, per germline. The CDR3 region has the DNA TGTGCCAGCAGTTTAACCAGGCCCGGTGCCGGGGAGCTGTTTTTT. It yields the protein CASSLTRPGAGELFF. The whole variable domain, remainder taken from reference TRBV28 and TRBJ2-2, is DVKVTQSSRYLVKRTGEKVFLECVQDMDHENMFWYRQDPGLGLRLIYFSYDVKMKEKGDIPEGYSVSREKKERFSLILESASTNQTSMYLCASSLTRPGAGELFFGEGSRLTVL.

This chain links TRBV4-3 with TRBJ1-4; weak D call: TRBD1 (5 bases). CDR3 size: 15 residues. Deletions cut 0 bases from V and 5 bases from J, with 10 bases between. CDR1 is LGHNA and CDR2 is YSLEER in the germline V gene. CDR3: CASSQEGLQNEKLFF. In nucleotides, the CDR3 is TGCGCCAGCAGCCAAGAGGGACTGCAAAATGAAAAACTGTTTTTT.

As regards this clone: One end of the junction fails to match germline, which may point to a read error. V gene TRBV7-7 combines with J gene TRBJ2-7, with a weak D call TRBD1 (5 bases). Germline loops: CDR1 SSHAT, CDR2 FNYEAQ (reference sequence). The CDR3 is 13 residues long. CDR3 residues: CASSWGPSYEQYF. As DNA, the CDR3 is TGTGCTAGCAGCTGGGGCCCCTCCTACGAGCAGTACTTC.

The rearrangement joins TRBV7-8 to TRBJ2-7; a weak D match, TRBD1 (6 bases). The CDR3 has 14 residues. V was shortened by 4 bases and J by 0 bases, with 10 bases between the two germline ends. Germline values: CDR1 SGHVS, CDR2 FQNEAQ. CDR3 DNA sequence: TGTGCCAGCAGCTCGAAGGACAGCTCCTACGAGCAGTACGTC. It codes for CASSSKDSSYEQYV.

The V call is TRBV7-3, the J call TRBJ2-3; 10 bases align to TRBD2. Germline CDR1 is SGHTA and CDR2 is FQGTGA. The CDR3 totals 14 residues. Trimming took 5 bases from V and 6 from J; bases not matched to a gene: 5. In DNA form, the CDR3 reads TGTGCCAGCAGCCAAGGACTAGCGGCGGATACGCAGTATTTT. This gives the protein CASSQGLAADTQYF.

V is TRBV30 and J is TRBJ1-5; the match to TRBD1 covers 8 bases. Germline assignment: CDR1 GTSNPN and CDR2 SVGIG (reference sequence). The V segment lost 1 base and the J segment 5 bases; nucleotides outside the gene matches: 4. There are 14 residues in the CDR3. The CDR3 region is CAWSEDREYQPQHF. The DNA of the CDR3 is TGTGCCTGGAGTGAGGACAGGGAATATCAGCCCCAGCATTTT.